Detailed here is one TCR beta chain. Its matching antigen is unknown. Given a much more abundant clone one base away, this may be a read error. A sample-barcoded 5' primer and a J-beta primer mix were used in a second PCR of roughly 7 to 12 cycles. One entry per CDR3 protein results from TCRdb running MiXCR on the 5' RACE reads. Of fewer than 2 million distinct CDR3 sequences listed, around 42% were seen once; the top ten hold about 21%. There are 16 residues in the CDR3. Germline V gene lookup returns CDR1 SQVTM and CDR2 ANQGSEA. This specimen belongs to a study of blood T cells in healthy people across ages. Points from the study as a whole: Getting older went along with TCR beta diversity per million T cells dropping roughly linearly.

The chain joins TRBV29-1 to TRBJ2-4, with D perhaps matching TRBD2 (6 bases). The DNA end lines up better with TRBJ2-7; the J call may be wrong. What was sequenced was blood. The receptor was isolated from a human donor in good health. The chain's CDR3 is CSVSGTRTPSSYEQYF. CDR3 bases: TGCAGCGTCTCCGGGACTCGGACCCCAAGCTCCTACGAGCAGTACTTC.